Listed below are T cell receptor beta chains from one sample, sequenced in a study of T cells in Graves' hyperthyroidism and ophthalmopathy. Each CDR3 protein is one row after TCRdb ran MiXCR on the multiplex PCR reads. Here the sample spans around 700,000 distinct CDR3 sequences, roughly 20% being singletons. The sequencing input was blood. The receptor set was obtained from a woman aged 45 to 65 with Graves' hyperthyroidism that later progressed to Graves' ophthalmopathy. The CDR3 runs from the conserved cysteine through the conserved F or W. A D gene is named only where the DNA matches it firmly. Part of the rows lack a size; the others show once, few, many or a class for expanded clones.

>NA|TRBJ1-5|TRBV6-1|NA
CASSERGGWQPQHF
TGTGCCAGCAGTGAAAGGGGGGGCTGGCAGCCCCAGCATTTT
>many|TRBJ2-7|TRBV12-3/TRBV12-4|TRBD2
CASSPPGLAGERYF
TGTGCCAGCAGTCCCCCTGGACTAGCGGGGGAGCGGTACTTC
>NA|TRBJ1-6|TRBV10-2|TRBD1
CASSVGDSSRPLHF
TGCGCCAGCAGTGTGGGGGACAGCTCGAGACCCCTCCACTTT
>many|TRBJ1-5|TRBV2|NA
CASGPWMQGNQPQHF
TGTGCCAGCGGACCATGGATGCAGGGTAATCAGCCCCAGCATTTT
>NA|TRBJ1-2|TRBV6-5|TRBD1
CASSYSVTGNGYTF
TGTGCCAGCAGTTACTCGGTGACAGGGAATGGCTACACCTTC
>NA|TRBJ1-5|TRBV19|NA
CASSIPFFGGTSQPQHF
TGTGCCAGTAGTATTCCCTTTTTTGGGGGAACAAGTCAGCCCCAGCATTTT
>few|TRBJ1-2|TRBV7-9|NA
CASSGRTATNYGYTF
TGTGCCAGCAGCGGCCGGACGGCCACTAACTATGGCTACACCTTC
>NA|TRBJ2-2|TRBV4-1|NA
CASSQGPTTGELFF
TGCGCCAGCAGCCAAGGTCCAACGACCGGGGAGCTGTTTTTT
>NA|TRBJ1-5|TRBV6-2/TRBV6-3|NA
CASTFRYNQPQHF
TGTGCCAGCACATTCCGGTACAATCAGCCCCAGCATTTT
>NA|TRBJ2-2|TRBV15|TRBD1
CATSRDGRGPYTGELFF
TGTGCCACCAGCAGAGATGGCAGGGGGCCCTACACCGGGGAGCTGTTTTTT
>NA|TRBJ1-4|TRBV5-8|TRBD1
CASSPHRGEINEKLFF
TGTGCCAGCAGCCCTCACAGGGGGGAGATTAATGAAAAACTGTTTTTT
>NA|TRBJ2-1|TRBV6-5|TRBD2
CASSYARGSGGISVEQFF
TGTGCCAGCAGTTACGCCAGGGGTAGCGGGGGGATTAGTGTTGAGCAGTTCTTC
>few|TRBJ1-2|TRBV9|NA
CASSVPREGGDYGYTF
TGTGCCAGCAGCGTGCCGAGAGAGGGTGGGGACTATGGCTACACCTTC
>NA|TRBJ1-6|TRBV19|NA
CASSPRVPGDSPLHF
TGTGCCAGTAGTCCCCGGGTCCCTGGGGATTCACCCCTCCACTTT
>many|TRBJ2-3|TRBV7-2|TRBD2
CASSLLAGNTQYF
TGTGCCAGCAGCTTGCTAGCGGGAAATACGCAGTATTTT
>NA|TRBJ2-1|TRBV20-1|NA
CSASSLRGAYNEQFF
TGCAGTGCTAGCTCACTAAGGGGCGCCTACAATGAGCAGTTCTTC
>many|TRBJ1-1|TRBV20-1|TRBD1
CSARRTGRMNTEAFF
TGCAGTGCAAGAAGGACAGGCCGCATGAACACTGAAGCTTTCTTT
>few|TRBJ2-4|TRBV5-1|TRBD2
CASSLGTSGGAANIQYF
TGCGCCAGCAGCTTGGGGACTAGCGGGGGGGCCGCAAACATTCAGTACTTC
>few|TRBJ1-2|TRBV7-2|NA
CASSLEGVNHGFYGYTF
TGTGCCAGCAGCTTAGAAGGCGTGAACCATGGCTTCTATGGCTACACCTTC
>NA|TRBJ1-5|TRBV19|NA
CASSRSTYSNQPQHF
TGTGCCAGTAGCCGCAGTACTTATAGCAATCAGCCCCAGCATTTT